This TCR beta chain was recovered during a study of TIL therapy for anti-PD-1-resistant metastatic lung cancer. The overall study: Most patients had lung adenocarcinoma.

This clone was counted a few times. The antigen is undetermined. This CDR3 is 14 amino acids long. Germline CDR1 and CDR2: SGHDN and FVKESK. Trimming removed 4 bases from V and 4 bases from J; junction bases left unmatched: 5. Time point defined: pre-treatment sample, taken before nivolumab and TIL therapy. Whole-study results and caveats: This highly selected cohort may not generalize to typical lung cancer patients.

Sequencing used immunoSEQ v3. Method: immunoSEQ multiplex PCR; TCRdb's copy keeps in-frame clones and lacks some. The sample holds 16,000 or so clones, around 70% seen once. The specimen comprised blood, sampled at baseline. The chain combines TRBV14 with TRBJ1-2; 8 nucleotides agree with TRBD1. The clonotype originates from a person aged 25-79 years with non-small cell lung cancer. CDR3 protein: CASSRTGFSYGYTF. The CDR3 DNA reads TGTGCCAGCAGCCGGACAGGGTTTAGCTATGGCTACACCTTC.